These 24 T cell receptor beta chains were all obtained from the same sample, sequenced in a study of cytomegalovirus exposure and HLA in healthy donors. PCR employed 60 Vbeta and 13 Jbeta primers. Libraries were prepared by immunoSEQ multiplex PCR; TCRdb keeps only in-frame clonotypes and omits some of them. The sample includes roughly 150,000 clones, about 75% of them seen just once. Sequencing was performed on PBMCs. These receptors were collected from a male donor in good health and CMV-seronegative.

The V and J genes are TRBV11-3 and TRBJ2-3, with 9 positions matching TRBD2. Germline V lookup: CDR1 SGHNT, CDR2 YENEEA. The trim removed 1 base at V and 2 bases at J, leaving 4 bases unmatched. The length of the CDR3 is 16 residues. CDR3 sequence: CASSLGAGGPTDTQYF. The CDR3 bases are TGTGCCAGCAGCTTAGGCGCGGGGGGGCCCACAGATACGCAGTATTTT.

The V gene is TRBV4-3, the J gene TRBJ1-2; 9 bases align to TRBD1. The J segment lost 1 base and the V segment lost 3 bases, leaving 3 bases of the junction unmatched. Per germline, CDR1 LGHNA and CDR2 YSLEER. The CDR3 covers 15 residues. The CDR3 DNA reads TGCGCCAGCAGCCAGGACAGGGGCGTTAACTATGGCTACACCTTC. Its translation is CASSQDRGVNYGYTF.

This chain links TRBV23-1 with TRBJ2-2; the match to TRBD1 covers 10 bases. TRBV23-1 is reported as an ORF; its role is uncertain. V lost 8 bases, J lost 1 base, and 13 bases stayed unmatched. This CDR3 region has 18 residues. CDR3 region: CASGRLRQGAGNTGELFF. In nucleotides, the CDR3 is TGCGCCAGCGGACGACTCCGACAGGGGGCTGGGAACACCGGGGAGCTGTTTTTT.

This chain links TRBV5-8 with TRBJ1-5; D is perhaps TRBD1 (5 bases). Germline V gives CDR1 SGHTS, CDR2 YDEGEE. This CDR3 is 15 amino acids long. V shed 1 base and J shed 0 bases, with 8 bases lying between them. In DNA form, the CDR3 reads TGTGCCAGCAGCTTGAAGGGACTTAGCAATCAGCCCCAGCATTTT. Translating it yields CASSLKGLSNQPQHF.

This rearrangement joins TRBV7-9 to TRBJ2-7; D is undetermined. Germline V CDR1 and CDR2: SEHNR, FQNEAQ (reference sequence). Deletions cut 5 bases from V and 0 bases from J, with 20 bases between. The CDR3 has 17 amino acids. CDR3 amino acids: CASSQYSSRVSSYEQYF. Written as DNA, the CDR3 is TGTGCCAGCAGCCAATACTCCTCTCGGGTTAGCTCCTACGAGCAGTACTTC.

This clone was observed once. J is TRBJ2-7 and V is TRBV7-2, with TRBD1 matching over 8 bases. The CDR3 length is 16 residues. Germline CDR1 SGHTA, CDR2 FQGNSA. V was pared by 5 bases and J by 2 bases, with 11 bases of the junction left unmatched. In nucleotides, the CDR3 is TGTGCCAGCAGCGGACAGGGTCTAGAAAGCCCCTACGAGCAGTACTTC. Translation gives CASSGQGLESPYEQYF.

The V and J genes are TRBV5-1 and TRBJ1-2; D is undetermined. This CDR3 contains 14 residues. The ends were cut back, 0 bases at V and 2 bases at J, with 8 bases in the middle. Germline V gene lookup returns CDR1 SGHRS and CDR2 YFSETQ. The chain's CDR3 is CASSLGWPNYGYTF. In nucleotides, the CDR3 is TGCGCCAGCAGCTTGGGATGGCCGAACTATGGCTACACCTTC.

This clone showed up just once. The rearrangement joins TRBV27 to TRBJ2-7; possible D gene TRBD1, 6 bases. Germline V lookup: CDR1 MNHEY, CDR2 SMNVEV (reference sequence). V was trimmed by 4 bases and J by 4 bases, leaving 11 bases between them. The CDR3 has 13 amino acids. The CDR3 here is CASSSRGPYEQYF. The DNA of the CDR3 is TGTGCCAGCAGTTCCAGGGGACCGTACGAGCAGTACTTC.

CDR3 amino acids: CASSYNRAAQPQHF. CDR3 DNA sequence: TGTGCCAGCAGTTACAACAGGGCTGCACAGCCCCAGCATTTT. The chain joins TRBV6-5 to TRBJ1-5, with D perhaps matching TRBD1 (6 bases). This CDR3 has 14 amino acids. CDR1 MNHEY and CDR2 SVGAGI come from the germline V gene. Between the trimmed V and J ends, which lost 2 bases and 7 bases, there was a span of 12 bases.

The rearrangement uses TRBV6-5 and TRBJ2-7; 9 positions match TRBD1. Losses at the gene ends were 4 bases for V and 3 bases for J; bases not matched to a gene: 4. Germline V gene sequence: CDR1 MNHEY, CDR2 SVGAGI. CDR3 length: 14 amino acids. CDR3 nucleotides: TGTGCCAGCAGTTCCGGGACAGGGTACTACGAGCAGTACTTC. Amino acid sequence: CASSSGTGYYEQYF.

This clone was counted once. A read error may produce the germline difference seen at one junction end. The chain recombines TRBV2 with TRBJ2-1; tentatively, D is TRBD1 (6 bases). The CDR3 has 12 residues. Germline-derived CDR1 and CDR2 are SNHLY and FYNNEI. The CDR3 DNA reads TGTGCCAGCAGTGATTTACAGGGCAACAACATCTTC. As protein: CASSDLQGNNIF.

This clone came up a few times. The rearrangement links TRBV19 to TRBJ1-1; the match to TRBD1 covers 9 bases. The germline CDR1 and CDR2 sequences are LNHDA and SQIVND (reference sequence). V was pared by 3 bases and J by 0 bases, with 8 bases of the junction left unmatched. This CDR3 comprises 17 residues. The CDR3 is CASSIPSGTGLNTEAFF. DNA of the CDR3: TGTGCCAGTAGTATCCCCTCCGGGACAGGGCTGAACACTGAAGCTTTCTTT.

This clone has more than one count but fewer than ten. This rearrangement joins TRBV28 to TRBJ2-7, with a weak D call TRBD2 (5 bases). V lost 2 bases and J lost 0, with 11 bases in between. Germline V lookup: CDR1 MDHEN, CDR2 SYDVKM. CDR3 size: 15 residues. The CDR3 coding sequence is TGTGCCAGCAGTTTAACGCGGAGGAGCTCCTACGAGCAGTACTTC. Its protein product is CASSLTRRSSYEQYF.

This chain connects TRBV11-3 to TRBJ1-6, with D perhaps matching TRBD1 (5 bases). Germline V gives CDR1 SGHNT, CDR2 YENEEA. The CDR3 has 14 amino acids. V lost 1 base, J lost 10 bases, and 11 bases lay in between. The CDR3 region is CASSLARVGSPLHF. The CDR3 coding sequence is TGTGCCAGCAGCTTAGCCAGGGTAGGGTCACCCCTCCACTTT.

V is TRBV4-1 and J is TRBJ2-7, with 10 bases identical to TRBD1. V lost 1 base to trimming and J lost 4 bases; unmatched junction nucleotides: 4. CDR1 MGHRA and CDR2 YSYEKL come from the germline V gene. CDR3 size: 15 residues. The CDR3 loop is CASSQAAGQGYEQYF. CDR3 bases: TGCGCCAGCAGCCAAGCTGCGGGACAGGGGTACGAGCAGTACTTC.

This clone has just a few counts. This chain uses TRBV30 with TRBJ2-3; D is undetermined. The CDR3 consists of 16 residues. V was clipped by 1 base and J by 0 bases, with 14 bases between them. CDR1 is GTSNPN and CDR2 is SVGIG in the germline V gene (reference sequence). The CDR3 region has the DNA TGTGCCTGGAGTGGCGGAAGAGGTTCTAGCACAGATACGCAGTATTTT. Its protein is CAWSGGRGSSTDTQYF.

Concerning this clone: The DNA is omitted, as the CDR3 cannot be located on it reliably, and the CDR3 follows TCRdb's listing. The chain has TRBV10-3 and TRBJ2-3; the tabulated D call, TRBD2, remains unverified against the DNA. The CDR3 has 13 residues if both end residues are counted. The germline gives CDR1 ENHRY, CDR2 SYGVKD. CDR3 loop: CAISTSGTDTQYF.

J is TRBJ1-1 and V is TRBV4-1, with D possibly matching TRBD1 (6 bases). The ends were cut back, 2 bases at V and 2 bases at J, with 12 bases in the middle. The CDR3 consists of 15 residues. Germline V lookup: CDR1 MGHRA, CDR2 YSYEKL. This CDR3 reads CASSQSRGANTEAFF. The CDR3 region has the DNA TGCGCCAGCAGCCAATCCCGGGGGGCTAACACTGAAGCTTTCTTT.

This clone was recorded once. The chain couples TRBV9 to TRBJ1-6; tentatively, D is TRBD1 (5 bases). V shed 7 bases and J shed 9 bases, with 20 bases lying between them. Germline V gene data show CDR1 as SGDLS and CDR2 as YYNGEE. This CDR3 region has 15 residues. CDR3 protein: CASLCWGFATSPLHF. The CDR3 nucleotides are TGTGCCAGCCTCTGCTGGGGCTTCGCAACTTCACCCCTCCACTTT.

The V gene is TRBV9, the J gene TRBJ2-5, with 10 nucleotides matching TRBD1. J lost 5 bases, V lost 0 bases, and 4 bases had no gene match. CDR3 size: 15 residues. Germline CDR1 is SGDLS and CDR2 is YYNGEE. Written as DNA, the CDR3 is TGTGCCAGCAGCGTAGGGGGACAGGGGTGGGAGACCCAGTACTTC. Protein product: CASSVGGQGWETQYF.

This rearrangement joins TRBV12-5 to TRBJ1-2; the D is unclear. Looked up from germline, CDR1 is LGHNT and CDR2 is FRNRAP. The CDR3 extends over 14 amino acids. Trimming left V 4 bases short and J 0 bases short, with 9 bases between. The CDR3 nucleotides read TGTGCTAGTGGTTGGGCAGTTACTAACTATGGCTACACCTTC. Its translation is CASGWAVTNYGYTF.

The chain is built from TRBV6-1 and TRBJ2-3, with TRBD1 matching 9 bases. CDR1 MNHNS and CDR2 SASEGT come from the germline V gene. V trimming: 0 bases; J trimming: 3 bases; junction bases outside the gene matches: 4. The CDR3 sequence is 16 residues long. This CDR3 is CASSEAPGQGTDTQYF. Here the CDR3 DNA reads TGTGCCAGCAGTGAAGCGCCGGGACAGGGAACAGATACGCAGTATTTT.

The rearrangement links TRBV11-1 to TRBJ2-5, with D unresolved. Trimming left V 5 bases short and J 1 base short, with 11 bases between. From germline, CDR1 is SGHAT and CDR2 FQDESV (reference sequence). The length of the CDR3 is 14 residues. CDR3 coding DNA: TGTGCCAGCAGCCCTCCTTTCGGCCAAGAGACCCAGTACTTC. Its protein product is CASSPPFGQETQYF.

The chain combines TRBV15 with TRBJ2-3, with D uncertain. CDR3 size: 12 residues. CDR1 and CDR2 from the germline V gene are LNHNV and YYDKDF (reference sequence). V lost 1 base, J lost 5 bases, and 4 bases lay in between. The DNA of the CDR3 is TGTGCCACCAGCAGAGCTAGAGATACGCAGTATTTT. It specifies CATSRARDTQYF. The entire variable domain, with the rest obtained from reference TRBV15 and TRBJ2-3, is as follows: DAMVIQNPRYQVTQFGKPVTLSCSQTLNHNVMYWYQQKSSQAPKLLFHYYDKDFNNEADTPDNFQSRRPNTSFCFLDIRSPGLGDTAMYLCATSRARDTQYFGPGTRLTVL.